A single sample is the source of the 13 T cell receptor beta chains below, sequenced in a study of neurological immune-mediated disorders. MiXCR was run by TCRdb on the 5' RACE reads, yielding one entry per CDR3 protein. The repertoire holds more than 45,000 distinct CDR3 sequences, about an eighth seen once, with 1.5% to 2% in the top ten. Input material: PBMCs. The receptors were sampled from a man aged 60 to 69 in good health.

This clonotype was observed at least ten times. The chain carries TRBV20-1 and TRBJ1-2; 9 bases are a match to TRBD1. The CDR3 sequence is 13 residues long. Germline-derived CDR1 and CDR2 are DFQATT and SNEGSKA (reference sequence). V lost 3 bases to trimming and J lost 8 bases; unmatched junction nucleotides: 7. CDR3 nucleotide sequence: TGCAGTGCTAGTACAGGGGGCTTAGGCGGCTACACCTTC. This gives the protein CSASTGGLGGYTF.

This clonotype was observed at least ten times. The rearrangement links TRBV7-6 to TRBJ1-4; TRBD1 might be the D (5 bases). The CDR3 sequence is 15 residues long. Germline V gene sequence: CDR1 SGHVS, CDR2 FNYEAQ. V was clipped by 2 bases and J by 3 bases, with 10 bases between them. The CDR3 DNA follows: TGTGCCAGCAGCTTACGTAACAGGCCTAATGAAAAACTGTTTTTT. Protein: CASSLRNRPNEKLFF.

This clonotype was picked up many times. V and J are TRBV6-5 and TRBJ2-7; TRBD1 aligns across 10 bases. CDR3 length: 16 amino acids. The ends lost 1 base at V and 2 bases at J; junction bases unmatched: 5. Germline V gene sequence: CDR1 MNHEY, CDR2 SVGAGI. CDR3 region: CASSYLDRGKPYEQYF. For the CDR3, the DNA is TGTGCCAGCAGTTACTTGGACAGGGGGAAACCCTACGAGCAGTACTTC.

As regards this clonotype: The junction differs from germline at one of its ends, possibly a read error. The rearrangement joins TRBV9 to TRBJ1-5; tentative D call: TRBD1 (5 bases). The CDR3 consists of 14 residues. Looked up from germline, CDR1 is SGDLS and CDR2 is YYNGEE. In DNA form, the CDR3 reads TGTGCCAGTAGCGCAGGGTTAAGCTATCAGCCCCCGCATTTT. It yields the protein CASSAGLSYQPPHF. The full variable domain, its missing parts supplied by reference TRBV9 and TRBJ1-5, is DSGVTQTPKHLITATGQRVTLRCSPRSGDLSVYWYQQSLDQGLQFLIQYYNGEERAKGNILERFSAQQFPDLHSELNLSSLELGDSALYFCASSAGLSYQPPHFGDGTRLSIL.

Remarks on this clonotype: Mismatch with germline at one junction end may stem from a read error. J is TRBJ2-1 and V is TRBV3-1; D is undetermined. Germline values: CDR1 LGHDT, CDR2 YNNKEL (reference sequence). This CDR3 is built from 15 residues. The CDR3 DNA reads as TGTACCAGCAGCCAAGCTTCCGGTAGCTACTACGAGCAGTTCTTC. It translates to CTSSQASGSYYEQFF.

This clonotype showed up many times. The chain employs TRBV4-3 and TRBJ1-2; TRBD1 might be the D (5 bases). Germline CDR1 is LGHNA and CDR2 is YSLEER. CDR3 length equals 16 residues. Trimming cost V 0 bases and J 5 bases, with 16 bases left between them. The CDR3 region is CASSQDVGVGAYGYTF. In nucleotides, the CDR3 is TGCGCCAGCAGCCAAGATGTCGGAGTAGGGGCTTATGGCTACACCTTC.

This clonotype appeared many times. The CDR3 DNA reads as TGTGCCAGCAGTCCTCAAGAGACCCAGTACTTC. Translating gives CASSPQETQYF. The chain joins TRBV6-1 to TRBJ2-5; no clear D gene. CDR1 and CDR2 from the germline V gene are MNHNS and SASEGT. Trimming stripped 5 bases from V and 2 bases from J, with 3 bases between. This CDR3 is 11 amino acids long.

This clonotype was seen repeatedly, ten times or more. V gene TRBV12-3 or TRBV12-4 combines with J gene TRBJ2-1; D is tentatively TRBD1 or TRBD2 (6 bases each). The ends were cut back, 6 bases at V and 8 bases at J, with 14 bases in the middle. This CDR3 spans 13 amino acids. The CDR3 is CASSPPGAYEQFF. The CDR3 DNA reads as TGTGCCAGCAGCCCCCCGGGGGCGTATGAGCAGTTCTTC.

The chain carries TRBV7-2 and TRBJ1-2; no clear D gene. Trimming stripped 5 bases from V and 1 base from J, with 17 bases between. Germline V gives CDR1 SGHTA, CDR2 FQGNSA. The CDR3 has 16 residues. The CDR3 region is CASSPVMGRNNYGYTF. The CDR3 DNA sequence: TGTGCCAGCAGCCCAGTAATGGGTAGAAATAACTATGGCTACACCTTC. The full variable domain, rest sourced from reference TRBV7-2 and TRBJ1-2, is GAGVSQSPSNKVTEKGKDVELRCDPISGHTALYWYRQSLGQGLEFLIYFQGNSAPDKSGLPSDRFSAERTGGSVSTLTIQRTQQEDSAVYLCASSPVMGRNNYGYTFGSGTRLTVV.

This clonotype was seen at least ten times. The chain links TRBV4-3 to TRBJ2-3; D might be TRBD1 (5 bases). Between the trimmed V and J ends, which lost 4 bases and 0 bases, there was a span of 14 bases. Germline values: CDR1 LGHNA, CDR2 YSLEER. The CDR3 runs to 16 residues. The CDR3 is CASSPRGHLSTDTQYF. Here the CDR3 DNA reads TGCGCCAGCAGCCCCCGAGGACACCTTAGCACAGATACGCAGTATTTT.

V usage is TRBV20-1 and J usage is TRBJ2-7; 9 nucleotides line up with TRBD2. The CDR3 length is 16 residues. Germline-derived CDR1 and CDR2 are DFQATT and SNEGSKA (reference sequence). V dropped 0 bases and J dropped 0; count of bases not matched to a gene: 6. This CDR3 reads CSARDAQTSGSYEQYF. The CDR3 bases are TGCAGTGCTAGAGATGCCCAGACTAGCGGCTCCTACGAGCAGTACTTC.

The gene calls are TRBV18 and TRBJ2-1; no reliable D call. This CDR3 spans 15 amino acids. The V end lost 2 bases, the J end lost 0 bases, and 8 bases lay between the germline ends. CDR1 is KGHSH, CDR2 LQKENI, per germline. CDR3 loop: CASSPKASSYNEQFF. The CDR3 DNA is TGTGCCAGCTCACCAAAGGCGAGCTCCTACAATGAGCAGTTCTTC.

This clonotype was counted at least ten times. The rearrangement links TRBV2 to TRBJ2-5, with D possibly called TRBD1 or TRBD2 (6 bases each). V shed 1 base and J shed 3 bases, with 15 bases lying between them. This CDR3 comprises 16 residues. Germline CDR1 SNHLY, CDR2 FYNNEI. The CDR3 sequence is CASSEVRRGAKETQYF. The CDR3 bases are TGTGCCAGCAGTGAAGTCCGGAGGGGGGCGAAAGAGACCCAGTACTTC.